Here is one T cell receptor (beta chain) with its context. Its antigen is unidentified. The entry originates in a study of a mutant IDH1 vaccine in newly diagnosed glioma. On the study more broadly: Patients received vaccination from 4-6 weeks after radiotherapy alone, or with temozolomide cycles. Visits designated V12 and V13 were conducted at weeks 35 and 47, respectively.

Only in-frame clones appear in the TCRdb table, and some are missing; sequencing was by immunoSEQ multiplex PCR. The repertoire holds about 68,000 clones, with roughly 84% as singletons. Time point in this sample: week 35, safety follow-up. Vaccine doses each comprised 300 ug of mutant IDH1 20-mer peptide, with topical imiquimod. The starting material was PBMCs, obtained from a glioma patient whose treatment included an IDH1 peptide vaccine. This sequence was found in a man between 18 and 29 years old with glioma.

CDR3 region: CASSQAAISTEPYEQYF. For the CDR3, the DNA is TGCGCCAGCAGCCAAGCGGCTATCTCCACCGAGCCTTACGAGCAGTACTTC. V is TRBV4-1 and J is TRBJ2-7; the D is unclear. The CDR3 runs to 17 residues. The germline V and J ends were trimmed by 1 base and 4 bases, with 20 bases remaining between them. Germline V gene lookup returns CDR1 MGHRA and CDR2 YSYEKL.